This record looks at one T cell receptor (beta chain) sequence and its context. The data originate from a study of identifying expanded T cells in peripheral blood. The method was immunoSEQ multiplex PCR; TCRdb's version includes in-frame clones alone and lacks a portion of them. The data contain 75,000 to 95,000 clones, 89% of them singletons. The germline CDR1 and CDR2 sequences are SGHRS and YFSETQ. The CDR3 length is 15 residues. V was clipped by 3 bases and J by 2 bases; unmatched bases: 6. Sequencing used blood. The V and J genes are TRBV5-1 and TRBJ2-5; 8 positions match TRBD1. This clonotype was sampled from a person aged 18 to 70 in good health. In nucleotides, the CDR3 is TGCGCCAGCAGCTGGACAGGGAGGTGGCAAGAGACCCAGTACTTC. Protein sequence: CASSWTGRWQETQYF.